This section outlines one TCR beta chain sequence together with its context. Antigen: not known. The data stem from a study of cytomegalovirus exposure and HLA in healthy donors. Here immunoSEQ multiplex PCR was the method, and the copy in TCRdb shows in-frame clones only, minus some. The sample consists of about 250,000 clones, about 90% of them appearing once. It was the roughly 120-subject validation cohort, separate from the roughly 700-subject first cohort, to which the donors belonged. Looked up from germline, CDR1 is SNHLY and CDR2 is FYNNEI. Losses at the gene ends were 6 bases for V and 8 bases for J; bases not matched to a gene: 9. This CDR3 has 13 amino acids. The study, taken as a whole, reports: The study listed 164 cytomegalovirus-associated TCR beta chains.

This TCR was sampled from a man aged 18 to 29 in good health and CMV-seropositive. The chain links TRBV2 to TRBJ1-1, with 7 bases fitting TRBD1. The sequenced sample was PBMCs. The DNA for the CDR3 is TGTGCCAGCAGCAAATCCCGGGACAGAGAAGCTTTCTTT. Protein: CASSKSRDREAFF. The full variable domain, completed using reference TRBV2 and TRBJ1-1, is EPEVTQTPSHQVTQMGQEVILRCVPISNHLYFYWYRQILGQKVEFLVSFYNNEISEKSEIFDDQFSVERPDGSNFTLKIRSTKLEDSAMYFCASSKSRDREAFFGQGTRLTVV.